This T cell receptor beta chain is from a study of blood T cells in healthy people across ages. Study-level results: Estimated diversity that came from one million T cells was considered an underestimate. Roughly linearly, TCR beta diversity per million T cells fell as age increased.

PBMCs were isolated at a quantity of at least 6.5 million per sample. Extractions gave at least 5.5 micrograms of total RNA per sample. Using a J-beta primer mix together with a sample-barcoded 5' primer, a second PCR was run for about 6 to 11 cycles. TCRdb reprocessed the 5' RACE reads via MiXCR and lists one record per CDR3 protein. The sample lists more than 1.4 million distinct CDR3 sequences; 42% were seen once. Turning to this clonotype: No antigen is known for it. Germline and junction disagree at one end, which may indicate a read error.

The clonotype was recovered from a woman between 18 and 30 years old in good health. Sequencing was performed on blood.

The CDR3 DNA sequence: TGTGCTAGTGGTTTGTCAGGGAACTCCGACGAGCAGTACTTC. Amino acids: CASGLSGNSDEQYF. The rearrangement uses TRBV12-5 and TRBJ2-7; D might be TRBD1 (5 bases). In germline, CDR1 is LGHNT, CDR2 FRNRAP. The CDR3 runs 14 residues.